This T cell receptor beta chain was obtained from a study of cytotoxic CD8 clonotypes in ibrutinib-treated CLL. This CDR3 has 12 residues. In germline, CDR1 is MNHEY, CDR2 SVGAGI. Trimming took off 6 bases at V and 4 bases at J, with 9 bases between the two ends. Here immunoSEQ multiplex PCR was the method, and the copy in TCRdb shows in-frame clones only, minus some. The table records about 68,000 clones, around 65% of them present only once. This specimen consisted of PBMCs, obtained after 12 months of ibrutinib treatment. This TCR was recovered from a human donor with chronic lymphocytic leukemia. The V call is TRBV6-5, the J call TRBJ1-2; D may be TRBD1 (5 bases). CDR3 protein: CASSGASYGYTF. The CDR3 DNA reads TGTGCCAGCAGCGGGGCTTCCTATGGCTACACCTTC.